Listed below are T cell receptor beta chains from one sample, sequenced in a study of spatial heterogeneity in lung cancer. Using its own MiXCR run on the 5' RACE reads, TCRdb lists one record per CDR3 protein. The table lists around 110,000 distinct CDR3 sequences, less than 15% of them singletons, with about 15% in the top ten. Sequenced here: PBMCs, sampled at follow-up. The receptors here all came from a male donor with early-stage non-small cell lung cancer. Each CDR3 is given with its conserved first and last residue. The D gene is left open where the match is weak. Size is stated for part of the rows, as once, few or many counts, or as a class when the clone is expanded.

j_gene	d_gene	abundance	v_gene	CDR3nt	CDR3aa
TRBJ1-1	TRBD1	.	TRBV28	TGTGCCAGCAGCCTGGGACAGATGAACACTGAAGCTTTCTTT	CASSLGQMNTEAFF
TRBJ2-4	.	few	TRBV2	TGTGCCAGCAGTGTTTCGGCATGGGCAGACCGTAACTTC	CASSVSAWADRNF
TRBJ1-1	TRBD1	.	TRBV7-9	TGTGCCAGCAGCTTTGATCCGGGACAGGGGAACACTGAAGCTTTCTTT	CASSFDPGQGNTEAFF
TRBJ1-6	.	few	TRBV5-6	TGTGCCAGCAGCTTTTATCGTAATTCACCCCTCCACTTT	CASSFYRNSPLHF
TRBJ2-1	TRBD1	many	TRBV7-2	TGTGCCAGTCTAACAGGGGATCTCTACAATGAGCAGTTCTTC	CASLTGDLYNEQFF
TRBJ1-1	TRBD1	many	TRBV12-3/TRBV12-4	TGTGCCAGCAGTAGGACAGGGGTCACTACTGAAGCTTTCTTT	CASSRTGVTTEAFF
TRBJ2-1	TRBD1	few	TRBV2	TGTGCCAGCAGAAGACAGGGGGCGGTTGTGGGTGAGCAGTTCTTC	CASRRQGAVVGEQFF
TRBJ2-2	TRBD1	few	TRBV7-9	TGTGCCAGCAGCTTAGCCCTGGACAGGACGGGGGAGCTGTTTTTT	CASSLALDRTGELFF
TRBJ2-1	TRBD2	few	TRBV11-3	TGTGCCAGCAGCTTAAGGACTAGCGGGGGCCATAACTACAATGAGCAGTTCTTC	CASSLRTSGGHNYNEQFF
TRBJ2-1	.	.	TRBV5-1	TGCGCCAGCAGTTTCGGGTCGACCTCCTACAATGAGCAGTTCTTC	CASSFGSTSYNEQFF
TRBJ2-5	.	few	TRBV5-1	TGCGCCAGCAGCTTGGCCTCGGGTCCCTTAGTGGGAGAGGAGACCCAGTACTTC	CASSLASGPLVGEETQYF
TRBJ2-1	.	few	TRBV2	TGTGCCAGCAGTGTGGACCCCCCTGCCTACAATGAGCAGTTCTTC	CASSVDPPAYNEQFF
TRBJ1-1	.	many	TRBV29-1	TGCAGCGTCGCGCCGGCAGGGATGTCCATGAACACTGAAGCTTTCTTT	CSVAPAGMSMNTEAFF
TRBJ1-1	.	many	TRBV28	TGTGCCAGCAGGCCCTTACAGGGAAACACTGAAGCTTTCTTT	CASRPLQGNTEAFF
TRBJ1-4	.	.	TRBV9	TGTGCCAGCAGCTCCCTTCCAACTAATGAAAAACTGTTTTTT	CASSSLPTNEKLFF
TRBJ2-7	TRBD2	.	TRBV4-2	TGTGCCAGCAGCCAAGAGGGGACTAGCGGGGTCTACGAGCAGTACTTC	CASSQEGTSGVYEQYF
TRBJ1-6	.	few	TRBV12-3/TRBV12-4	TGTGCCAGCAGTTTAACAGACAATTCACCCCTCCACTTT	CASSLTDNSPLHF
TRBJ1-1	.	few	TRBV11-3	TGTGCCAGCAGCTTAGGCACTGAAGCTTTCTTT	CASSLGTEAFF
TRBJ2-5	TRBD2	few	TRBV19	TGTGCCAGTAGGGATAGCGGGGGCCTCCAAGAGACCCAGTACTTC	CASRDSGGLQETQYF
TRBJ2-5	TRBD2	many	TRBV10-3	TGTGCCATCAGCGGGGGACTAGCTGAGACCCAGTACTTC	CAISGGLAETQYF
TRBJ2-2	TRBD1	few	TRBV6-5	TGTGCCAGCAGCCTAGAGGGGACAGTTAACACCGGGGAGCTGTTTTTT	CASSLEGTVNTGELFF
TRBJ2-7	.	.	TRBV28	TGTGCCAGCAGTCCACAGGGTTACTACGAGCAGTACTTC	CASSPQGYYEQYF
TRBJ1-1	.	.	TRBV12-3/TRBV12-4	TGTGCCAGCAGCCCTGGACAATCTCCTGGAGCTTTCTTT	CASSPGQSPGAFF
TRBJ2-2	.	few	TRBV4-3	TGCGCCAGCAGCCAAGAAATGGGGGACACCGGGGAGCTGTTTTTT	CASSQEMGDTGELFF
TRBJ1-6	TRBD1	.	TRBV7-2	TGTGCCAGCAGCTTAGCGGGACAGAATTCACCCCTCCACTTT	CASSLAGQNSPLHF
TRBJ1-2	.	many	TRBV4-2	TGTGCCAGCGTCCCGGGGGGCCGAGAGAACTATGGCTACACCTTC	CASVPGGRENYGYTF
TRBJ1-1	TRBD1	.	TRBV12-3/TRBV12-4	TGTGCCAGCAGTTCGGACAGGCCGCGGTGGGACACTGAAGCTTTCTTT	CASSSDRPRWDTEAFF
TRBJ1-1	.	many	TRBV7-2	TGTGCCAGCAGCTTAGAGGCCGGGAGGGCTTTCTTT	CASSLEAGRAFF
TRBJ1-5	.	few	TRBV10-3	TGTGCCACCACAGGGCAAAGGAATCAGCCCCAGCATTTT	CATTGQRNQPQHF
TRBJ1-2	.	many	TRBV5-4	TGTGCCAGCACCAATGTTACAGTAAATGGCTACACCTTC	CASTNVTVNGYTF
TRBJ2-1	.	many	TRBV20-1	TGCAGTGCTAGTCAGTGGGTAGGTGAGCAGTTCTTC	CSASQWVGEQFF
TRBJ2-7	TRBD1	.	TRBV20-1	TGCAGTGCTAGACGGACAGGGGACGAGCAGTACTTC	CSARRTGDEQYF
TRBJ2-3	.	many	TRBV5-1	TGCGCCAGCAGCTTGACAGGATACACAGATACGCAGTATTTT	CASSLTGYTDTQYF
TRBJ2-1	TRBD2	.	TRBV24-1	TGTGCCACCAGTGACCCGGGACTAGGAGTAGATGAGCAGTTCTTC	CATSDPGLGVDEQFF
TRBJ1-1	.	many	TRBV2	TGTGCCAGCAACAGGGATTGGGCTGAAGCTTTCTTT	CASNRDWAEAFF
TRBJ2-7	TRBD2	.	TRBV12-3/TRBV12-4	TGTGCCAGCAGTTCTACTAGCGGCTCCTACGAGCAGTACTTC	CASSSTSGSYEQYF
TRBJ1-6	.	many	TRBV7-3	TGTGCCAGCAGCTTAACGGGACAACGGACGAATTCACCCCTCCACTTT	CASSLTGQRTNSPLHF
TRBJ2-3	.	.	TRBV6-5	TGTGCCAGCAGTCGAACTGGGGGGACAGGCACAGATACGCAGTATTTT	CASSRTGGTGTDTQYF
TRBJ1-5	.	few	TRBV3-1	TGTGCCAGCAGCCAAGAGCCCAATCAGCCCCAGCATTTT	CASSQEPNQPQHF
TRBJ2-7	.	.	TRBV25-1	TGTGCCAGCAGTGGTACCGGGTACGAGCAGTACTTC	CASSGTGYEQYF
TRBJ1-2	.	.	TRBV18	TGTGCCAGCTCACCACCTCAGGATGGCTACACCTTC	CASSPPQDGYTF
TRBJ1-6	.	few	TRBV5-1	TGCGCCAGCAGCTTGACCACCGATTCACCCCTCCACTTT	CASSLTTDSPLHF
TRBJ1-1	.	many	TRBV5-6	TGTGCCAGCAGCTTGGACGAGGGGAAAGCTTTCTTT	CASSLDEGKAFF
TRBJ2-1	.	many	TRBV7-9	TGTGCCAGCACAACAGGCGGCTCCTACAATGAGCAGTTCTTC	CASTTGGSYNEQFF
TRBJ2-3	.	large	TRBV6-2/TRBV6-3	TGTGCCAGCAGTTACATAGGACGTACTAGCACAGATACGCAGTATTTT	CASSYIGRTSTDTQYF
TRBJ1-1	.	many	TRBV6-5	TGTGCCAGCAGTTACAGATCGACTCGGGCCGGGAACACTGAAGCTTTCTTT	CASSYRSTRAGNTEAFF
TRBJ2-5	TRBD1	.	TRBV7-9	TGTGCCAGCAGCGTCGAAGTTACAGGGGGCGTAGAGACCCAGTACTTC	CASSVEVTGGVETQYF
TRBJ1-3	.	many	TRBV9	TGTGCCAGCAGCGCCTCCGGGACATCTGGAAACACCATATATTTT	CASSASGTSGNTIYF
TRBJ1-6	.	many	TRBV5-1	TGCGCCAGCAGCTTCCGGAGCTCCTATAATTCACCCCTCCACTTT	CASSFRSSYNSPLHF
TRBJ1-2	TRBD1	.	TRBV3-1	TGTGCCAGCACACAGGGGGTTGGCTACACCTTC	CASTQGVGYTF
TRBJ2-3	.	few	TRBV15	TGTGCCACCAGCAGAGATCCGATATCAGATACGCAGTATTTT	CATSRDPISDTQYF
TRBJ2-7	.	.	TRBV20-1	TGCAGTGCTAGAAACGGGTACGAGCAGTACTTC	CSARNGYEQYF
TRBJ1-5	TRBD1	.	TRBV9	TGTGCCAGCAGCGGACAGGGGAACCAGCCCCAGCATTTT	CASSGQGNQPQHF
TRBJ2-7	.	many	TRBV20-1	TGCAGTGCTAGAGTGCCCACTGGCCTCTACGAGCAGTACTTC	CSARVPTGLYEQYF
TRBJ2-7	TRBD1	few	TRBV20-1	TGCAGTGCTGTGGGACAGGGGGCTTACGAGCAGTACTTC	CSAVGQGAYEQYF
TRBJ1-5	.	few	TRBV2	TGTGCCAGCAGTGATCGGGGGGCTAACAATCAGCCCCAGCATTTT	CASSDRGANNQPQHF
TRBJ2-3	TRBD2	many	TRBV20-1	TGCAGTGCCCCTAGCGGGGGGGCCAGTGATACGCAGTATTTT	CSAPSGGASDTQYF
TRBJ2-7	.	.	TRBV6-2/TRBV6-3	TGTGCCAGCAGATGGGATTACGAGCAGTACTTC	CASRWDYEQYF